What follows describes a single T cell receptor (beta chain). It has no known antigen specificity. Nothing much larger sits one base from this clone, and base qualities are not available. The trim is 0 bases for V and 3 bases for J, with a gap of 18 bases between the germline ends. The CDR3, from cysteine to phenylalanine, totals 17 residues. Kept here is only the CDR3 DNA, which spans 51 bases and is read in frame from base 1. Sequences MGHRA (CDR1) and YSYEKL (CDR2) are obtained from the germline V gene. Preparation of the library involved the immunoSEQ multiplex PCR assay. The multiplex PCR relied on a mix of 60 forward primers for TCR Vbeta segments and 13 reverse primers for TCR Jbeta segments. A multiplex PCR assay on genomic DNA amplified the CDR3 region of rearranged TCR beta genes. The amplified TCR beta libraries were sequenced on the Illumina HiSeq System as 87-base-pair reads. The original pipeline was this. In a later analysis, 77 million or so unique TCR beta chains were counted across the 666 repertoires, and roughly 11 million of these chains were shared by at least two donors. To remove PCR and sequencing errors, raw reads were error-corrected and collapsed into unique sequences using a nearest-neighbor algorithm that merged closely related sequences. Alignment of CDR3 sequences to IMGT reference sequences was used to assign V, D and J gene segments. For a sequence to be retained, a match of at least six nucleotides to both a V gene segment and a J gene segment was required. Rearrangements were called productive when the CDR3 lacked stop codons and stayed in frame with V and J; all others were non-productive. CDR3 was defined by IMGT convention, running from the second conserved V-encoded cysteine to the conserved J-encoded phenylalanine. Sequences without an unambiguous match to a single V gene segment were excluded from the earlier analysis of about 600 of the donors. An earlier analysis of 450 to 650 of the donors called V segments functional above 56.7% productive rearrangements and segregating when the between-donor standard deviation exceeded 5%. A statistical classification framework was built to diagnose cytomegalovirus status from the catalog of TCR beta chain sequences. In a later analysis, V and J genes were assigned by comparing TCR nucleotide sequences against IMGT/GENE-DB human TR gene sequences. In a later analysis, CDR3 sequences and most-parsimonious VDJ recombination scenarios were assigned using the TCRdist pipeline. In a later analysis, every TCR beta chain was defined by the combination of its CDR3 amino acid sequence and its V-gene family, and reads without a unique V-gene family were dropped. As a way to deal with suspected cross-contamination and a sequencing artifact, a later analysis dropped 592 nucleotide sequences that were highly shared and had low generation probability. For each public chain, a later analysis derived a clonal expansion index from normalized ranks of inferred template counts within each repertoire. In a later analysis, generation probabilities were computed using a VDJ recombination model fitted to out-of-frame rearrangements, and the results were checked against IGoR. In a later analysis, TCR-TCR, TCR-HLA and TCR-CMV co-occurrence was scored with hypergeometric tests, and a repertoire-size bias correction was applied to TCR pairs. A later analysis estimated false discovery rates by permuting HLA or CMV assignments 20 times. In a later analysis, co-occurring TCRs were grouped using DBSCAN, and TCRdist sequence similarity was added for clustering within HLA-allele-positive subsets. Co-occurrence clustering excluded repertoires with fewer than 30,000 or more than 120,000 public chains, plus five with anomalous nucleotide sharing. TCRdb stores this immuneACCESS table with in-frame sequences only. Part of the clones is absent; in the studies checked, under half of the shortfall reflects unresolved V genes, and no reason is known for the rest. The D gene and trimming were derived from the DNA, and the V and J assignments and clone size from that table. This sample is represented by 110,000 to 150,000 clones; approximately 80% of them were singletons. 4.5% to 6% of the sample is taken by the ten largest.

This sample is part of a study of cytomegalovirus exposure and HLA in healthy donors (dated by TCRdb to between 2016 and 2019). Context from the whole study: An earlier analysis of 587 of the donors reported 276 Gb of sequence data and 95 million to 140 million unique TCR beta sequences obtained from about 179 million T cells. In addition to the first cohort of 650 to 800 subjects, a separate validation cohort of 120 different subjects was used. A handful of DR-DQ haplotypes were handled as single units for association and clustering because linkage in the cohort was strong. A later analysis re-examined previously published TCR beta repertoires from several hundred donors and added high-resolution HLA genotyping to investigate patterns of TCR occurrence. All discovery cohort repertoires had been generated on a single sequencing platform. Genome-wide SNP genotypes for about three fifths of the roughly 700 donors were used in a later genetic analysis, which treated that subset as a discovery cohort. The genetic ancestry cluster associated with self-reported Caucasian donors included over 80% of the roughly 400 genotyped donors. The study was designed to test whether signatures of past pathogen exposure could be identified by cataloging public T cell receptors. HLA typing covered class I and class II loci at four-digit resolution. In an earlier analysis of about 590 of the donors, high-throughput TCR beta sequencing was used to judge whether each TCR beta V gene segment behaved as functional or pseudogenic. The T cell repertoires of around 730 subjects were profiled by immunosequencing and related to cytomegalovirus serostatus. In the later analysis, no new phenotypic data were used to find candidate immune exposures; instead, reliance was placed on TCR beta sequences and their occurrence across donors. Approximately 310 gigabases of sequencing data and tens of millions of unique TCR sequences were included in an early release covering about 700 HLA-typed donors. The number of donors typed differed by locus, with roughly 629-640 for A, B, C, DRB1 and DQB1, roughly 550 for DQA1, approximately 570 for DPA1, and roughly 450 for DPB1. To predict cytomegalovirus infection status, the study brought together high-throughput TCR immunosequencing, statistical association of individual TCRs with disease status, and machine learning. Across 398 genotyped donors of the cohort, an average of approximately 200,000 unique TCR beta nucleotide sequences per donor were sequenced, and 15% to 20% of those sequences were non-productive. Donor age, sex, ethnicity and CMV serostatus were compiled alongside the repertoire data. Broad study findings and their caveats: A later genetic analysis associated a missense DCLRE1C variant with V-gene and J-gene trimming of TCR beta chains, and an independent cohort replicated the association. Compared with equally common non-associated chains, HLA-associated TCR beta chains in a later analysis were more clonally expanded and had lower generation probabilities. The 87-base-pair reads could not distinguish some IMGT-functional V segments, including TRBV6-2 and TRBV6-3, so those segments were excluded. The authors suggested that the approach could potentially be generalized to other disease states and immunological phenotypes. When HLA alleles, especially DR and DQ, strongly co-occurred, TCR associations were difficult to assign to individual alleles. In a later analysis, several top co-occurrence clusters were reported to appear linked to parvovirus B19, influenza, CMV and Epstein-Barr virus. A cluster of highly shared sequence variants was judged likely to represent a technical artifact of the sequencing pipeline. In the study, 150 to 200 TCR beta chains were listed as associated with cytomegalovirus. In a later genetic analysis, fewer N-insertions in productive TCRs were reported among donors in an Asian-associated ancestry cluster than the roughly 700-donor mean. This cohort had only TCR beta chains sequenced, and the lack of alpha or paired-chain data limited which features could be detected. In an earlier analysis of 587 of the donors, most TCR beta V segments were observed in productive rearrangements about 90% or about 30% of the time, broadly matching IMGT annotations. For the cohort, immune exposure information was limited to CMV serostatus. According to a later analysis, TCR association rates differed among HLA loci, with DRB1 alleles showing the most associated TCRs and HLA-C alleles showing the fewest. Because some donors lacked HLA typing at each locus, the association tests relied only on the typed subset. Correlated functional status among segregating V segments might reflect linkage disequilibrium, but an unknown experimental factor could not be ruled out. In a later analysis, most CMV-associated TCR beta chains were found to appear HLA-restricted, with HLA associations seemingly driven largely by CMV exposure. Around 16 rarely observed V segments, including chromosome 9 orphons, were excluded from the earlier analysis of 550 to 700 of the donors because counts were too low. A later analysis associated some 17,000 TCR beta sequences with specific HLA alleles at a false discovery rate of 0.05. Roughly uniform sequencing depth across donors was assumed in presence/absence analyses, although this assumption may not hold. Most TCR sequences were observed very rarely across donors, whereas some public TCRs were present in many individuals. A further reported finding was that TCR beta sequences accurately predicted the HLA-A and HLA-B alleles for most subjects in the first cohort. The classifier was reported to diagnose cytomegalovirus status with high specificity and sensitivity in both the original and validation cohorts. A few of the identified cytomegalovirus-associated TCR beta chains were confirmed in vitro to be specific for cytomegalovirus antigens.

In total, approximately 700 healthy bone marrow donors made up the cohort. All cohort members were sampled while nominally healthy, although unrecorded immune exposures were likely present. The donor was CMV seronegative and was included in the group of hundreds of seronegative cohort members. A peripheral blood sample was provided by each donor, and peripheral blood mononuclear cells were used for TCR beta sequencing. Genomic DNA was extracted from the blood cell samples with the Qiagen DNeasy Blood Extraction Kit. This clonotype originated in a woman aged 50 to 60 in good health and CMV-seronegative. The chain is encoded by TRBV4-1 joined to TRBJ2-7; a weak D assignment points to TRBD2 (6 bases agree). Input material: PBMCs. The CDR3 reads as follows: CASSQDFGAGRFYEQYF. The sequenced DNA: TGCGCCAGCAGCCAAGACTTCGGGGCAGGGAGGTTCTACGAGCAGTACTTC.